A selection of T cell receptor beta chains follows, all from one sample in a study of blood T cell repertoires in COVID-19. Profiling relied on immunoSEQ multiplex PCR, and the TCRdb table lists in-frame clones only, not all of them. The repertoire has 350,000 to 450,000 clones, 75% to 90% of them found once; the top ten carry roughly 1.1%. Sample: PBMCs or T cells enriched from blood (not recorded which). The receptors were sampled from a man younger than 40 who had recovered from COVID-19. The CDR3 runs from the conserved cysteine through the conserved F or W. The D gene is left open where the match is weak. The size entry is marked missing in some rows and otherwise reads once, few, many or a size class.

clone_size j_call v_call d_call cdr3_nt cdr3_aa
NA TRBJ2-3 TRBV27 TRBD2 TGTGCCAGCAGTTACAGTTTTAGGGCGGGAGGGCCTGTGGTCACAGATACGCAGTATTTT CASSYSFRAGGPVVTDTQYF
NA TRBJ2-2 TRBV10-1 NA TGCGCCAGCAGCGGACACCAACACGCCGGGGAGCTGTTTTTT CASSGHQHAGELFF
few TRBJ2-2 TRBV10-3 TRBD1 TGTGCCATCAGAGGGGGCGCGATAGCCGGGGAGCTGTTTTTT CAIRGGAIAGELFF
NA TRBJ2-5 TRBV6-5 TRBD1 TGTGCCAGCAGTTCGGGACAGGGTTCGAAGACCCAGTACTTC CASSSGQGSKTQYF
NA TRBJ1-5 TRBV20-1 NA TGCAGTGCTAGTAGCGAGAACAGCAATCAGCCCCAGCATTTT CSASSENSNQPQHF
NA TRBJ1-6 TRBV4-2 TRBD1 TGTGCCAGCAGCCAAGAGTTGCCCGGGACAGGGCATTCATCACCCCTCCACTTT CASSQELPGTGHSSPLHF
once TRBJ2-7 TRBV19 NA TGTGCCAGTAGTAAGGGGCGGGACTCCTACTACGAGCAGTACTTC CASSKGRDSYYEQYF
NA TRBJ1-2 TRBV11-2 NA TGTGCCAGCAGCTTAAGGCCAGGGGAATACTATGGCTACACCTTC CASSLRPGEYYGYTF
NA TRBJ1-5 TRBV28 NA TGTGCCAGCAGGACTGGGTTGTACGGCAATCAGCCCCAGCATTTT CASRTGLYGNQPQHF
NA TRBJ1-2 TRBV28 TRBD1 TGTGCCAGCAGCCCTCCGGGACAGGGGCAATATGGCTACACCTTC CASSPPGQGQYGYTF
NA TRBJ2-3 TRBV5-1 TRBD2 TGCGCCAGCAGCTTAGCGGGAGCGGTGGATACGCAGTATTTT CASSLAGAVDTQYF
NA TRBJ1-2 TRBV30 NA TGTGCCTGGAGTTCAACAGCTAACTATGGCTACACCTTC CAWSSTANYGYTF
NA TRBJ2-3 TRBV9 NA TGTGCCAGCAGCGTAGCCCTGACAGATACGCAGTATTTT CASSVALTDTQYF
NA TRBJ2-3 TRBV29-1 NA TGCAGCGTTGATAGTTTGGATACGCAGTATTTT CSVDSLDTQYF
NA TRBJ1-5 TRBV24-1 NA TGTGCCACCAGTGATAGAGATCAGCCCCAGCATTTT CATSDRDQPQHF
few TRBJ2-7 TRBV4-1 NA TGCGCCAGCAGCCAGGTGGGCGACTCCTACGAGCAGTACTTC CASSQVGDSYEQYF
NA TRBJ2-7 TRBV10-2 TRBD2 TGCGCCAGCATTGTCGGACTAGCGGGCGAGCAGTACTTC CASIVGLAGEQYF
NA TRBJ1-5 TRBV19 TRBD1 TGTGCCAGTAGGATACAGGGGGATAGCAATCAGCCCCAGCATTTT CASRIQGDSNQPQHF
NA TRBJ2-7 TRBV29-1 NA TGCAGCGTTGTACAGGGAAGCTCCTACGAGCAGTACTTC CSVVQGSSYEQYF
NA TRBJ2-1 TRBV19 NA TGTGCCAGTAGTATAAATACCTTCCGGGTGAATGAGCAGTTCTTC CASSINTFRVNEQFF
NA TRBJ1-2 TRBV28 TRBD1 TGTGCCAGCAGGACAGACGGACAGGGCGGCTATGGCTACACCTTC CASRTDGQGGYGYTF
NA TRBJ2-5 TRBV7-9 NA TGTGCCAGCAGCTTATGGACGGGAGCAGGCCCTCTACAAGAGACCCAGTACTTC CASSLWTGAGPLQETQYF
NA TRBJ2-1 TRBV28 TRBD1 TGTGCCAGCAGTCCGAGGACAGGCAGCTCCTACAATGAGCAGTTCTTC CASSPRTGSSYNEQFF